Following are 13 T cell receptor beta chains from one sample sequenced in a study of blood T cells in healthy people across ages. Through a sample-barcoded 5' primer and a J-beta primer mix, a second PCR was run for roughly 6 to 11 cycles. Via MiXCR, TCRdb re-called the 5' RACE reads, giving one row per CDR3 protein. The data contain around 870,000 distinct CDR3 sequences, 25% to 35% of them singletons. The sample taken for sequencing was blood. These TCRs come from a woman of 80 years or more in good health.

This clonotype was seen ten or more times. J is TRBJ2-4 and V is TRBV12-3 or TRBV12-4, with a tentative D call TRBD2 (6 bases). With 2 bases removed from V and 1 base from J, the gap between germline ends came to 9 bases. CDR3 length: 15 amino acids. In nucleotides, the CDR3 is TGTGCCAGCAGTTTATCAAGCGGGGCCAAAAACATTCAGTACTTC. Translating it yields CASSLSSGAKNIQYF.

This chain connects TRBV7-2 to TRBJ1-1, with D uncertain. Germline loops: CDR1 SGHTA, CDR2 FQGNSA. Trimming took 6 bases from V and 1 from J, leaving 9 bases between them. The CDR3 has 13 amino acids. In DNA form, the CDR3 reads TGTGCCAGCAGTCGAAGGTGGAACACTGAAGCTTTCTTT. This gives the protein CASSRRWNTEAFF.

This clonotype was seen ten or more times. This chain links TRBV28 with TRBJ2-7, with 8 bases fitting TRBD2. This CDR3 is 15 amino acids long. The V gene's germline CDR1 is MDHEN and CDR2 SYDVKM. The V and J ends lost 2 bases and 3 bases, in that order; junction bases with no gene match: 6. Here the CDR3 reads CASSLVGLVVYEQYF. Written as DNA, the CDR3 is TGTGCCAGCAGTTTAGTGGGACTAGTGGTCTACGAGCAGTACTTC.

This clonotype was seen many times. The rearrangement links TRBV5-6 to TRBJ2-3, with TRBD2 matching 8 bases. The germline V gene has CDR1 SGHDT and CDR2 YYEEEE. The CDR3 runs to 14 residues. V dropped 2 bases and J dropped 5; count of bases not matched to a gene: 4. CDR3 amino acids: CASSFGLAVDTQYF. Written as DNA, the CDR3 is TGTGCCAGCAGCTTCGGACTAGCCGTAGATACGCAGTATTTT.

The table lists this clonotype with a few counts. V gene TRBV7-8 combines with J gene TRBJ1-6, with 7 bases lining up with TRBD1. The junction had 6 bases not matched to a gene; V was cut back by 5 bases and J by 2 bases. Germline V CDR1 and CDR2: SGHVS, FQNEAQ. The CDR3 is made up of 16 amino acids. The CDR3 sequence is CASSPRQGTYNSPLHF. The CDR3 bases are TGTGCCAGCAGCCCAAGACAGGGAACCTATAATTCACCCCTCCACTTT.

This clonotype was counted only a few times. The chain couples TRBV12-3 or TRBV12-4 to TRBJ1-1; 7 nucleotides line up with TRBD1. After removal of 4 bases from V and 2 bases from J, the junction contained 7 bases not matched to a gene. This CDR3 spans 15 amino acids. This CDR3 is CASSSTGVFNTEAFF. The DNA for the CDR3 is TGTGCCAGCAGTTCAACAGGGGTCTTTAACACTGAAGCTTTCTTT.

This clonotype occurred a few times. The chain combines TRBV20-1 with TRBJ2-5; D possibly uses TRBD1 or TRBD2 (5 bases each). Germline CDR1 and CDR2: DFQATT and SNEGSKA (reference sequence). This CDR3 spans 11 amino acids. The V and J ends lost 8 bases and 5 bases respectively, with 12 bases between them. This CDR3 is CSSKWGETQYF. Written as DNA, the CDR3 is TGCAGTTCGAAGTGGGGGGAGACCCAGTACTTC.

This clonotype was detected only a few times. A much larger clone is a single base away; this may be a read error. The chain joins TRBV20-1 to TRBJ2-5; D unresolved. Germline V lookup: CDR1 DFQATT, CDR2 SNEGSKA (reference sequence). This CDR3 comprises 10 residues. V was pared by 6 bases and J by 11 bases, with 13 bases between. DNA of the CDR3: TGCAGTGCCGTTGACAATGAGCAGTACTTC. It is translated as CSAVDNEQYF.

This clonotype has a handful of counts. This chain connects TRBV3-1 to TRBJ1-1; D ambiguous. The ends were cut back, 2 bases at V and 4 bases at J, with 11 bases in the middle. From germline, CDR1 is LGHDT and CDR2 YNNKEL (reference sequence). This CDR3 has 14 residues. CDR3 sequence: CASSQLRVATEAFF. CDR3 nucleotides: TGTGCCAGCAGCCAATTAAGGGTGGCCACTGAAGCTTTCTTT.

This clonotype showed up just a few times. The CDR3 nucleotides read TGTGCCAGCAGCTTAGTGGGGGTCAGAAGAAATGAAAAACTGTTTTTT. Its protein is CASSLVGVRRNEKLFF. The chain couples TRBV7-2 to TRBJ1-4; tentative D call: TRBD1 (5 bases). Looked up from germline, CDR1 is SGHTA and CDR2 is FQGNSA. Trimming took off 1 base at V and 5 bases at J, with 14 bases between the two ends. There are 16 residues in the CDR3.

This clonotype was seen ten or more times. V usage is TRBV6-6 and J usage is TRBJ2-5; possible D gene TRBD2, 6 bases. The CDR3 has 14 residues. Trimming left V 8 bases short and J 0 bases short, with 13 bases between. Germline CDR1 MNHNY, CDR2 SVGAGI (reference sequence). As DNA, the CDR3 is TGTGCCAGCCGCCCCGGAGGGGACCAAGAGACCCAGTACTTC. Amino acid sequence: CASRPGGDQETQYF.

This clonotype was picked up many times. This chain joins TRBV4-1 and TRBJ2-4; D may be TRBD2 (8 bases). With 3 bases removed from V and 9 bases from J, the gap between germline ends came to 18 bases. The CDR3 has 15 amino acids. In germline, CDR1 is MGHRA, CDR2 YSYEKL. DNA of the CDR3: TGCGCCAGCAGCCACCCCGGGAGGGGGCAAGGCATTCAGTACTTC. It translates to CASSHPGRGQGIQYF.

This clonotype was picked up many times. Here the CDR3 reads CASSRPGRTGGEYGYTF. CDR3 nucleotides: TGTGCCAGCAGCCGACCGGGTCGGACAGGGGGAGAATATGGCTACACCTTC. The chain couples TRBV7-9 to TRBJ1-2; 10 nucleotides line up with TRBD1. J lost 5 bases, V lost 5 bases, and 14 bases had no gene match. Germline CDR1 is SEHNR and CDR2 is FQNEAQ (reference sequence). This CDR3 is 17 amino acids long.